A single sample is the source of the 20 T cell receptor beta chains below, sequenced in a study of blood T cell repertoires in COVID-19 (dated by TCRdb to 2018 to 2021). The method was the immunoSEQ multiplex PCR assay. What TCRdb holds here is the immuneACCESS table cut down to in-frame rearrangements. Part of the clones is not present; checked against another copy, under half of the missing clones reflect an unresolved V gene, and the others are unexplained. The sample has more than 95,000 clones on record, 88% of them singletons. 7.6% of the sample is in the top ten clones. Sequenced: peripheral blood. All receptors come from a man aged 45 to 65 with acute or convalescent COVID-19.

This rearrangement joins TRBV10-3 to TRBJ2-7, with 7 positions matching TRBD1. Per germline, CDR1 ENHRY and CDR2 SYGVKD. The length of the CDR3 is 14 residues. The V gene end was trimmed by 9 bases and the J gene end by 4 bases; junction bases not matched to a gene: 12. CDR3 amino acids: CAMAAGTATYEQYF. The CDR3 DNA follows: TGTGCCATGGCGGCCGGGACAGCGACTTACGAGCAGTACTTC.

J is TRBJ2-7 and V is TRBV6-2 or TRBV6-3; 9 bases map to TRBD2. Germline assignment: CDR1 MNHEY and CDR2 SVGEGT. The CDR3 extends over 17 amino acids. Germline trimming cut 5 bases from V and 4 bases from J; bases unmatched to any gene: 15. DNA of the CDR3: TGTGCCAGCAGTGACCATGATGGCGGGAGGGCCCGATACGAGCAGTACTTC. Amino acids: CASSDHDGGRARYEQYF.

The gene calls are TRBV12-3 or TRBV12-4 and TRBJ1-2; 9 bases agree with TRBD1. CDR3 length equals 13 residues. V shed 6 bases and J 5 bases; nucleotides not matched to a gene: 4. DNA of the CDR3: TGTGCCAGCAGCCCGGACAGGGGATATGGCTACACCTTC. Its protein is CASSPDRGYGYTF.

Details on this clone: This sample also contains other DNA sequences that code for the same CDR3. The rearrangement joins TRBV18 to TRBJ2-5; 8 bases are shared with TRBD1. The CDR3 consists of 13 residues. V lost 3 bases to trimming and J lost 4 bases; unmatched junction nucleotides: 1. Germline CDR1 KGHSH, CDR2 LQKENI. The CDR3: CASSPGTGETQYF. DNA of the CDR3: TGTGCCAGCTCACCCGGGACAGGAGAGACCCAGTACTTC.

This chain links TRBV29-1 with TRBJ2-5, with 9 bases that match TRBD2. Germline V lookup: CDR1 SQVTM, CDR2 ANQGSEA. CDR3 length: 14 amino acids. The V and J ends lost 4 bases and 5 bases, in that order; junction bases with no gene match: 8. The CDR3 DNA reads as TGCAGCGTTGTCCTAGCGGGACGTCAGGAGACCCAGTACTTC. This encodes CSVVLAGRQETQYF.

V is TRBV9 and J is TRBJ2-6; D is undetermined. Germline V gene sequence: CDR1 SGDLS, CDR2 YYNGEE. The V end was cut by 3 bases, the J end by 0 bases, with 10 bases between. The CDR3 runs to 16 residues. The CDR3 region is CASSERGVSGANVLTF. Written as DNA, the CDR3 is TGTGCCAGCAGCGAAAGAGGAGTCTCTGGGGCCAACGTCCTGACTTTC.

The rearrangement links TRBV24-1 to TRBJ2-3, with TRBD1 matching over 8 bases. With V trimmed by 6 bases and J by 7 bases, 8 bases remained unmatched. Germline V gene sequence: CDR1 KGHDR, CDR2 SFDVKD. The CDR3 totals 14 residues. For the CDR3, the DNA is TGTGCCACCAGTTACCCAGGGGGCAAACATACGCAGTATTTT. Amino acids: CATSYPGGKHTQYF.

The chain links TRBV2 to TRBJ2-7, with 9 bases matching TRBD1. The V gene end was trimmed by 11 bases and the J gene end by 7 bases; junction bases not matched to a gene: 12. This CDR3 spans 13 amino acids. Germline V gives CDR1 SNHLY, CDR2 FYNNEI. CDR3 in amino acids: CASGGQGLGEQYF. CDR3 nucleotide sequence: TGTGCCTCCGGGGGACAGGGATTAGGAGAGCAGTACTTC.

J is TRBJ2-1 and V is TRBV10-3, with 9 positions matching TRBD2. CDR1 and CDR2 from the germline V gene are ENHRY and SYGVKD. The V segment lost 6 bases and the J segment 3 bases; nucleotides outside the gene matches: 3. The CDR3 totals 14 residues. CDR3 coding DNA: TGTGCCATCAGAGAGCGGGAGGACTACAATGAGCAGTTCTTC. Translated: CAIREREDYNEQFF.

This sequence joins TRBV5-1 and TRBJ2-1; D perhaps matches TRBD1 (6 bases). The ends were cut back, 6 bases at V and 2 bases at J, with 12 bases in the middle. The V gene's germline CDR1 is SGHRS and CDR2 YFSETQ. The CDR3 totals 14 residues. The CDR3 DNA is TGCGCCAGCAACCCGGGACAACCCTACAATGAGCAGTTCTTC. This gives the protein CASNPGQPYNEQFF.

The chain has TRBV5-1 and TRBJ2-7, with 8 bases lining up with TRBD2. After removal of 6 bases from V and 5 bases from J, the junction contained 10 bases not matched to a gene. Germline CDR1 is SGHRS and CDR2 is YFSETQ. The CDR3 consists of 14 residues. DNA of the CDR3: TGCGCCAGCACCCGGGGGGGTCAGACCAACGAGCAGTACTTC. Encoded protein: CASTRGGQTNEQYF.

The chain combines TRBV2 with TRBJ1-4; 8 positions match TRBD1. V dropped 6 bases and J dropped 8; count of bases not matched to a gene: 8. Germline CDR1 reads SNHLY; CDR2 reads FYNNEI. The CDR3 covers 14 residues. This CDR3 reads CASRAWTGSEKLFF. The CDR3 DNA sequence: TGTGCCAGCAGGGCCTGGACAGGGTCGGAAAAACTGTTTTTT.

Here the CDR3 reads CASSEGTGTDTQYF. DNA for the CDR3: TGTGCCAGCAGTGAAGGGACTGGGACAGATACGCAGTATTTT. This rearrangement joins TRBV2 to TRBJ2-3; TRBD2 is a possible D gene (5 bases). Trimming took off 1 base at V and 3 bases at J, with 8 bases between the two ends. In germline, CDR1 is SNHLY, CDR2 FYNNEI. The CDR3 covers 14 residues.

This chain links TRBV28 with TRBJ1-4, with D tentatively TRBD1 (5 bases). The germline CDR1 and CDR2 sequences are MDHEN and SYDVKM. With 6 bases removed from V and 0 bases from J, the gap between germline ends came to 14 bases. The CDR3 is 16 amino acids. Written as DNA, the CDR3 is TGTGCCAGCAGCTATAGGACACTTGCAACTAATGAAAAACTGTTTTTT. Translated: CASSYRTLATNEKLFF.

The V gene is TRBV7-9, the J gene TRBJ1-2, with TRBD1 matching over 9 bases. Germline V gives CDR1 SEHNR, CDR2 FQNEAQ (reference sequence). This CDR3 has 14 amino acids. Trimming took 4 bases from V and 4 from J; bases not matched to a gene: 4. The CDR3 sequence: CASSSGQGSYGYTF. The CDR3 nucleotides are TGTGCCAGCAGCTCGGGACAGGGAAGCTATGGCTACACCTTC.

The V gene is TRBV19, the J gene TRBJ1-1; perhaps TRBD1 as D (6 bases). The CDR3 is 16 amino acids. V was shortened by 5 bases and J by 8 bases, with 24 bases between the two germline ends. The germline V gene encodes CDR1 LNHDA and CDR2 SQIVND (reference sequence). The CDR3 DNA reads TGTGCCAGTAGTTCGTCCCCCGGGACCTCCACAGGGGAAGCTTTCTTT. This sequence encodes CASSSSPGTSTGEAFF.

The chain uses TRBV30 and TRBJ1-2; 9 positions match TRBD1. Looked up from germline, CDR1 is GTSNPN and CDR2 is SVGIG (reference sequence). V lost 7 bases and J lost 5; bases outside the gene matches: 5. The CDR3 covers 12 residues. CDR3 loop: CASRQGVYGYTF. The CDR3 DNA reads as TGTGCCTCTAGACAGGGGGTGTATGGCTACACCTTC.

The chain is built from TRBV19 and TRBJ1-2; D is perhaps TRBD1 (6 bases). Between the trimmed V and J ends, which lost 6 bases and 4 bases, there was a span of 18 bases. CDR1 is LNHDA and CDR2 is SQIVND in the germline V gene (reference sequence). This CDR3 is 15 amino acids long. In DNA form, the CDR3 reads TGTGCCAGTAGATTAACAGGGCTTCAGCTCTATGGCTACACCTTC. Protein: CASRLTGLQLYGYTF.

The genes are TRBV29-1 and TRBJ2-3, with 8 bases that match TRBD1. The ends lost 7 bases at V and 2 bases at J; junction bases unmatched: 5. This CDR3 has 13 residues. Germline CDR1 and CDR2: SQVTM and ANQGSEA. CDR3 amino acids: CSARTGNTDTQYF. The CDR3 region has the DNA TGCAGCGCTCGGACAGGGAACACAGATACGCAGTATTTT.

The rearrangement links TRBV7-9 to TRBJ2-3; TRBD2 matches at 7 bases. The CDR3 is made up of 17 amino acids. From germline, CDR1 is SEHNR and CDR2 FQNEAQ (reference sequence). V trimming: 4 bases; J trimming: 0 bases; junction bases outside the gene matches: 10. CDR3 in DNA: TGTGCCAGCAGCTCGGGGGAGCGGGGCGCTAGCACAGATACGCAGTATTTT. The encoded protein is CASSSGERGASTDTQYF.